This T cell receptor beta chain was sequenced during a study of blood T cell repertoires in COVID-19 (dated by TCRdb to about 2020). Study-wide context: Collaborator samples came from the United States, Italy and Spain and covered acute and convalescent phases of COVID-19. Where HLA class I and class II types were available, the types were taken from metadata supplied by the sample provider, not from assay-based typing. The samples were drawn from two sources: the first 160 participants of the ongoing ImmuneRACE study, and 1,000 to 1,500 subjects contributed by 6 global collaborators. Deeply sampled blood TCRbeta repertoires from subjects exposed to, actively infected with, or recovered from COVID-19 were included in the dataset. The prospective study material was composed of cDNA or gDNA derived from T cells, B-cell-depleted T cells, or PBMCs. Sample metadata almost always included a de-identified subject ID, COVID-19 status, age in years and sex. The repertoires were made available in a free public database intended to serve as a resource for research on the immune response to SARS-CoV-2.

With respect to this clone: The antigen this receptor binds is unknown. Base qualities are missing; no much larger clone stands one base away.

Samples from volunteer blood donors who had recovered from COVID-19 were contributed by a second Seattle source. Each collaborating institution followed its own protocols to collect whole blood in K2EDTA tubes. For TCRbeta analysis, collaborators shipped samples in one of three forms: frozen whole blood, isolated PBMCs, or DNA extracted from either of those sample types. The immunoSEQ Assay, a bias-controlled multiplex PCR, was used to amplify TCRbeta CDR3 regions from genomic DNA. The source study handled its data this way. The number of nucleated cells in each sample was estimated from the amplification of reference gene primers within the assay. To quantify the absolute abundance of each unique TCRbeta CDR3 rearrangement, sequence reads were collapsed and filtered. For each sample, productive Simpson clonality was calculated as the square root of Simpson's diversity index across productive rearrangements. TCRdb took over this immuneACCESS table, retaining in-frame rearrangements with V and J assigned. Such tables are incomplete; in checked studies, under half of the missing clones stem from an unresolved V gene, and the remainder is unexplained. V and J calls and clone size are copied from that table; D and trimming were computed from the DNA. This sample comprises a few hundred thousand clones, nearly 90% of them detected only once. Of the sample, over 9.5% is held by the ten largest clones.

What the study reported, not specific to this receptor: Clinical and demographic metadata were provided uncurated, with the amount varying by source and participant.

Including the terminal cysteine and phenylalanine, the CDR3 comprises 14 residues. The read is trimmed to its CDR3 DNA, 42 bases read in frame from base 1. V is shortened by 3 bases, J by 4 bases, and the region joining them spans 15 bases. CDR1 DFQATT and CDR2 SNEGSKA are derived from the germline V gene (reference sequence). The receptor chain draws on TRBV20-1 and TRBJ1-1, and perhaps TRBD1 as D gene, on 6 matching bases. Sample: peripheral blood. This clonotype was obtained from a woman aged 18 to 35 who had recovered from COVID-19. The sequenced DNA: TGCAGTGCTAGTATTGGGGGCTGGGTCACTGAAGCTTTCTTT. Its protein reads: CSASIGGWVTEAFF.